The T cell receptor (beta chain) described here comes from a study of technical replicates of blood from a few donors. Profiled with immunoSEQ multiplex PCR; TCRdb holds only in-frame clones, not every one. The sample has fewer than 100,000 clones, under 95% seen once. The sample was T cells isolated from PBMCs. The sequence was collected from a human donor in good health.

The CDR3 spells CASSPPRTEAFF. CDR3 bases: TGTGCCAGCAGTCCCCCGCGCACTGAAGCTTTCTTT. The rearrangement joins TRBV28 to TRBJ1-1; D is unresolved. V lost 5 bases and J lost 4, with 8 bases in between. The CDR3 is 12 amino acids. From germline, CDR1 is MDHEN and CDR2 SYDVKM.